The 24 T cell receptor beta chains reported below all come from one sample, sequenced in a study of T cell changes during pregnancy in multiple sclerosis. Repertoires were generated with immunoSEQ multiplex PCR, while TCRdb's copy carries only in-frame clones and drops some. This sample has about 28,000 clones; 70% to 90% occur once, and the top ten carry around 8%. Sample: CD8+ T cells from peripheral blood mononuclear cells, taken after pregnancy. The receptors shown here come from a female donor with multiple sclerosis, enrolled in a pregnancy study.

This clone was seen a few times. The chain combines TRBV6-5 with TRBJ2-7; 8 bases align to TRBD1. The CDR3 is made up of 15 amino acids. After removal of 0 bases from V and 6 bases from J, the junction contained 7 bases not matched to a gene. Germline values: CDR1 MNHEY, CDR2 SVGAGI. DNA for the CDR3: TGTGCCAGCAGTTACTCGGAGACAGGGGCATCCGAGCAGTACTTC. This codes for CASSYSETGASEQYF.

The V gene is TRBV4-3, the J gene TRBJ2-5; 8 nucleotides align to TRBD2. This CDR3 has 16 amino acids. The J segment lost 9 bases and the V segment lost 0 bases, leaving 12 bases of the junction unmatched. Germline assignment: CDR1 LGHNA and CDR2 YSLEER. The CDR3 region has the DNA TGCGCCAGCAGCCAAGATTGGGCGGGGGGCCCCAGGGCCCAGTACTTC. Translating it yields CASSQDWAGGPRAQYF.

This chain uses TRBV7-8 with TRBJ1-4, with TRBD1 as a possible D gene (6 bases). CDR1 SGHVS and CDR2 FQNEAQ come from the germline V gene. The ends were cut back, 4 bases at V and 7 bases at J, with 16 bases in the middle. The CDR3 runs to 15 residues. The CDR3 DNA sequence: TGTGCCAGCAGCTCTGGCGGGGGCGTAGTTGAAAAACTGTTTTTT. Amino acids: CASSSGGGVVEKLFF.

V usage is TRBV27 and J usage is TRBJ2-7; TRBD2 aligns across 9 bases. V was clipped by 2 bases and J by 4 bases; unmatched bases: 3. CDR1 and CDR2 (germline): MNHEY, SMNVEV (reference sequence). The CDR3 has 14 residues. The CDR3 sequence: CASSLAGGFYEQYF. In DNA form, the CDR3 reads TGTGCCAGCAGTTTAGCGGGGGGGTTTTACGAGCAGTACTTC.

CDR3 in amino acids: CASSYSVTGESYEQYF. The CDR3 DNA follows: TGTGCCAGCAGTTACTCCGTCACAGGGGAATCCTACGAGCAGTACTTC. The chain is built from TRBV6-5 and TRBJ2-7; 7 nucleotides line up with TRBD1. V dropped 0 bases and J dropped 1; count of bases not matched to a gene: 6. Germline lookup yields CDR1 MNHEY and CDR2 SVGAGI. This CDR3 has 16 residues.

The CDR3 protein is CASSQARGGKNIQYF. The CDR3 coding sequence is TGCGCCAGCAGCCAAGCCCGAGGGGGCAAAAACATTCAGTACTTC. The V gene is TRBV4-1, the J gene TRBJ2-4; weak D call: TRBD1 (6 bases). Between the trimmed V and J ends, which lost 1 base and 3 bases, there was a span of 10 bases. CDR3 length equals 15 residues. The germline CDR1 and CDR2 sequences are MGHRA and YSYEKL.

The rearrangement joins TRBV5-3 to TRBJ2-6; D unresolved. TRBV5-3 is marked as an open reading frame, function uncertain. V lost 6 bases and J 5 bases, leaving 21 bases between the germline ends. The CDR3 spans 17 residues. The CDR3 loop reads CARMFSVEQSRANVLTF. The CDR3 DNA reads as TGTGCCAGAATGTTCTCAGTTGAACAAAGTCGGGCCAACGTCCTGACTTTC.

The chain combines TRBV7-2 with TRBJ2-7; tentatively, D is TRBD2 (5 bases). CDR3 length: 14 amino acids. From germline, CDR1 is SGHTA and CDR2 FQGNSA. V shed 3 bases and J shed 2 bases, with 11 bases lying between them. This chain's CDR3 is CASSFRGPPYEQYF. CDR3 nucleotides: TGTGCCAGCAGCTTCCGGGGTCCCCCCTACGAGCAGTACTTC.

This clone has just a few counts. The rearrangement uses TRBV2 and TRBJ1-1; D is perhaps TRBD1 (6 bases). Trimming removed 6 bases from V and 1 base from J, with 15 bases in between. The length of the CDR3 is 15 residues. The germline V gene encodes CDR1 SNHLY and CDR2 FYNNEI. CDR3 nucleotides: TGTGCCAGCAGAGGGACACCAAGGGCGAACACTGAAGCTTTCTTT. The encoded protein is CASRGTPRANTEAFF.

This clone was recorded only once. This sequence joins TRBV5-6 and TRBJ2-7, with D perhaps matching TRBD2 (6 bases). The CDR3 is 12 residues long. Trimming removed 5 bases from V and 2 bases from J, with 8 bases in between. CDR1 is SGHDT and CDR2 is YYEEEE in the germline V gene. The CDR3 DNA sequence: TGTGCCAGCAGTTCGGGGGCCTACGAGCAGTACTTC. Translating gives CASSSGAYEQYF.

The genes are TRBV6-1 and TRBJ1-5, with no clear D. Germline CDR1 is MNHNS and CDR2 is SASEGT. The CDR3 contains 17 residues. The V end was cut by 1 base, the J end by 1 base, with 14 bases between. The CDR3 region has the DNA TGTGCCAGCAGTGAAGGGTTAGAGGGTCCCAGCAATCAGCCCCAGCATTTT. It translates to CASSEGLEGPSNQPQHF.

The chain joins TRBV6-6 to TRBJ2-5, with 10 bases lining up with TRBD1. The CDR3 consists of 15 residues. Germline CDR1 is MNHNY and CDR2 is SVGAGI (reference sequence). V shed 5 bases, J shed 4 bases, and the junction held 7 bases outside the gene matches. CDR3 in amino acids: CASSDGTGVSETQYF. DNA of the CDR3: TGTGCCAGCAGTGACGGGACAGGGGTGTCAGAGACCCAGTACTTC.

The J gene is TRBJ2-7, the V gene TRBV14, with D unclear. The V end lost 0 bases, the J end lost 0 bases, and 3 bases lay between the germline ends. The CDR3 has 13 residues. CDR1 SGHDN and CDR2 FVKESK come from the germline V gene. The CDR3 bases are TGTGCCAGCAGCCAAGATCTCTCCTACGAGCAGTACTTC. It encodes CASSQDLSYEQYF.

The V gene is TRBV5-6, the J gene TRBJ2-7; the match to TRBD1 covers 7 bases. The germline gives CDR1 SGHDT, CDR2 YYEEEE. This CDR3 comprises 17 residues. V trimming: 4 bases; J trimming: 0 bases; junction bases outside the gene matches: 13. DNA of the CDR3: TGTGCCAGCAGCACCGCTGATGAGGGGGCAACCTCCTACGAGCAGTACTTC. Translating gives CASSTADEGATSYEQYF.

V and J are TRBV2 and TRBJ2-2; 8 nucleotides match TRBD2. This CDR3 is 15 amino acids long. The germline V gene encodes CDR1 SNHLY and CDR2 FYNNEI. Losses at the gene ends were 6 bases for V and 6 bases for J; bases not matched to a gene: 9. In nucleotides, the CDR3 is TGTGCCAGCAGCAACCTACTGACTAGCGCCGGGGAGCTGTTTTTT. It codes for CASSNLLTSAGELFF.

This chain connects TRBV30 to TRBJ2-3; 7 positions agree with TRBD1. Germline V CDR1 and CDR2: GTSNPN, SVGIG (reference sequence). V was pared by 1 base and J by 3 bases, with 1 base of the junction left unmatched. The length of the CDR3 is 13 residues. The CDR3 here is CAWSGQGTDTQYF. CDR3 sequence (DNA): TGTGCCTGGAGTGGACAGGGAACAGATACGCAGTATTTT.

This clone appeared a single time. The chain is built from TRBV27 and TRBJ1-3; D gene ambiguous. The V end was cut by 5 bases, the J end by 1 base, with 18 bases between. The CDR3 loop spans 17 amino acids. Germline CDR1 is MNHEY and CDR2 is SMNVEV (reference sequence). The CDR3 bases are TGTGCCAGCAGTACCCTATCCTCCAGCAGGTCTGGAAACACCATATATTTT. Translating gives CASSTLSSSRSGNTIYF.

This chain links TRBV19 with TRBJ2-3; 9 bases line up with TRBD1. Unmatched junction bases numbered 0, after V lost 1 base and J lost 4 bases. The length of the CDR3 is 14 residues. Per the germline V gene, CDR1 is LNHDA and CDR2 is SQIVND (reference sequence). The CDR3 nucleotides are TGTGCCAGTAGTATAGGACAGGGGGCAGATACGCAGTATTTT. Translating gives CASSIGQGADTQYF.

This clone was seen only once. The chain couples TRBV4-3 to TRBJ1-1; a weak D match, TRBD1 (6 bases). V shed 2 bases and J shed 3 bases, with 19 bases lying between them. The CDR3 is made up of 17 amino acids. Germline-derived CDR1 and CDR2 are LGHNA and YSLEER. CDR3 DNA: TGCGCCAGCAGCCAAAATCCGGACGGAGAGGGGGACACTGAAGCTTTCTTT. It encodes CASSQNPDGEGDTEAFF.

The rearrangement uses TRBV7-8 and TRBJ2-7; no firm D call. This CDR3 has 13 residues. V was pared by 5 bases and J by 3 bases, with 11 bases between. Per germline, CDR1 SGHVS and CDR2 FQNEAQ. The CDR3 spells CASSADTRYEQYF. CDR3 bases: TGTGCCAGCAGCGCAGACACACGCTACGAGCAGTACTTC. The entire variable domain, with the rest obtained from reference TRBV7-8 and TRBJ2-7, is as follows: GAGVSQSPRYKVAKRGQDVALRCDPISGHVSLFWYQQALGQGPEFLTYFQNEAQLDKSGLPSDRFFAERPEGSVSTLKIQRTQQEDSAVYLCASSADTRYEQYFGPGTRLTVT.

Sample share makes this clone medium-sized (0.01 to 0.1%). The CDR3 DNA is TGTGCCTGGAGTACGGGACTGCACACCGGGGAGCTGTTTTTT. It specifies CAWSTGLHTGELFF. The V call is TRBV30, the J call TRBJ2-2, with a weak D call TRBD2 (6 bases). Per the germline V gene, CDR1 is GTSNPN and CDR2 is SVGIG (reference sequence). Trimming cost V 2 bases and J 3 bases, with 10 bases left between them. The CDR3 contains 14 residues.

This clone ranks as medium-sized. The chain has TRBV13 and TRBJ1-2; D is possibly TRBD1 (5 bases). The CDR3 runs to 15 residues. The germline V gene has CDR1 PRHDT and CDR2 FYEKMQ (reference sequence). V lost 3 bases and J lost 2, with 13 bases in between. CDR3 amino acids: CASSFTGLKNYGYTF. Here the CDR3 DNA reads TGTGCCAGCAGCTTTACGGGACTGAAGAACTATGGCTACACCTTC.

This chain uses TRBV5-4 with TRBJ2-1, with 9 bases matching TRBD2. Germline V gives CDR1 SGHNT, CDR2 YYREEE (reference sequence). The CDR3 contains 16 residues. With V trimmed by 0 bases and J by 8 bases, 9 bases remained unmatched. CDR3 nucleotides: TGTGCCAGCAGCTTGGAGGCCGGGACTAGCATCGATGAGCAGTTCTTC. Amino acids: CASSLEAGTSIDEQFF.

This clone has a single count. The same CDR3 arises from other DNA sequences in this sample as well. V usage is TRBV6-5 and J usage is TRBJ2-2; D unclear. Per germline, CDR1 MNHEY and CDR2 SVGAGI. The CDR3 spans 16 residues. Trimming cost V 0 bases and J 5 bases, with 13 bases left between them. The CDR3 DNA follows: TGTGCCAGCAGTTACTCAACAGACCCGTCTACCGGGGAGCTGTTTTTT. Translation gives CASSYSTDPSTGELFF.